The rows below give T cell receptor beta chains drawn from one sample of a study of tumor and adjacent non-tumor tissue in lung cancer. TCRdb reanalysed the multiplex PCR reads using MiXCR and keeps one entry per CDR3 protein. The sample records some 93,000 distinct CDR3 sequences, about 66% being singletons. The sequenced sample was lung tumor tissue. These receptors were obtained from a man in his sixties with non-small cell lung cancer. CDR3s include the opening cysteine and the closing phenylalanine or tryptophan. D genes are given only for firm matches. Size values are once, few and many counts, or a class for expanded clones, and some rows have none.

- TRBJ1-1 - TRBV4-1 TGCGCCAGAAGCCGATCGGCCCCGGGTTCGAACACTCAAGCCTTCTTT CARSRSAPGSNTQAFF
TRBD1 TRBJ1-1 - TRBV12-3/TRBV12-4 TGTACCAGCATAAGGGGACAGGGAGTAGCTGAAGCTTTCTTT CTSIRGQGVAEAFF
TRBD2 TRBJ2-7 many TRBV20-1 TGCAGTGCTGAGCTCTCGGGAGGGCCCGACGAGCAGTACTTC CSAELSGGPDEQYF
- TRBJ2-1 - TRBV11-3 TGCGTCAACAGACCGGGGAGCACGAATGAGCAGTTCTTC CVNRPGSTNEQFF
- TRBJ2-7 few TRBV6-6 TGTGCCTGTGGATCATTACCCTACGAGCAGTACTTC CACGSLPYEQYF
- TRBJ2-1 - TRBV6-5 TGTGTCAGCACTCGTAGCTACAATGAGCAGTTCTTC CVSTRSYNEQFF
TRBD2 TRBJ2-2 - TRBV6-2/TRBV6-3 TGTGCCAGCAGTTACGGTAGCGGGAGTACCAGGGAACTGTTTTTT CASSYGSGSTRELFF
- TRBJ2-2 - TRBV29-1 TGCAGCGCTAATACTATGAACACCGGGGAGCTATTTTTT CSANTMNTGELFF
TRBD2 TRBJ2-1 once TRBV11-3 TGTGCCAGCAGCTTAACTAGCGGGAGGGAAAATAAGCAGTTCTTC CASSLTSGRENKQFF
- TRBJ1-5 many TRBV6-2/TRBV6-3 TGTGCCAGCAGTTATAATGGTAATCAGCCCCAGCATTTT CASSYNGNQPQHF
- TRBJ1-3 - TRBV4-1 TGCGCCAGCAGCCAAACACCGGGACATGTGCCGAGCTCTGGAAACACCATATATTTT CASSQTPGHVPSSGNTIYF
- TRBJ1-3 - TRBV5-1 TGCGCCAGCACCTCAAGGGCGAGGGCTCCTGGAAACACCATATATTTT CASTSRARAPGNTIYF
- TRBJ2-5 - TRBV6-5 TGCGCCAGCAGTAAGGGACTCGTAGGAACCCAGTACTTC CASSKGLVGTQYF
- TRBJ2-3 - TRBV2 TGTGCCAGCAGGCACCCGGGACAAGGGATGCTGGGCACAGATACGCAGTATTTT CASRHPGQGMLGTDTQYF
- TRBJ2-6 many TRBV6-5 TGTGCCAGCAGTTACGAAGGGTACTCTGGGGCCAACGTCCTGACTTTC CASSYEGYSGANVLTF
- TRBJ1-4 - TRBV7-9 TGTGCCAGCAGCCAAGGGACAATCGGTAATGAAAAACTGTTTTTT CASSQGTIGNEKLFF
- TRBJ2-1 - TRBV11-1 TGTGCCAGCAGCCGGATAGGAGCTCCTTACAATGAACAGTTCTTC CASSRIGAPYNEQFF
- TRBJ2-7 - TRBV20-1 TGCAGTGCTAGAGATGTGGCCTACGAGCAATACTTC CSARDVAYEQYF
- TRBJ2-3 - TRBV12-3/TRBV12-4 TGTGCCAGGCACGGTTCAGGGGGGCCCCCCACAGATATGCAGTATTTT CARHGSGGPPTDMQYF
- TRBJ2-2 - TRBV5-1 TGCGCCAGCAGCCAAACAGTGACTAACACCGGGGAGCTGTTTTTT CASSQTVTNTGELFF
TRBD1 TRBJ2-7 many TRBV7-9 TGTGCCAGCAGCCTCCAGGACAGGGCATCCTACGAGCAGTACTTC CASSLQDRASYEQYF
TRBD1 TRBJ1-2 once TRBV11-3 TGTGCCAGCAGCTCCGGGACAGGGGAACATAACTATGGCTACACCTTC CASSSGTGEHNYGYTF
TRBD2 TRBJ2-3 - TRBV5-1 TGCGCCAGCAGCTTAGCACTAGCGGGTAGTGCGGATACCCGGTATTTT CASSLALAGSADTRYF
- TRBJ2-3 many TRBV6-2/TRBV6-3 TGTGCCAGCAGTTACCGGCGGGGGCGCACAGATACGCAGTATTTT CASSYRRGRTDTQYF